This TCR beta chain was observed in a study of cytomegalovirus exposure and HLA in healthy donors. General study results and limits: In a later analysis, around 18,000 TCR beta sequences were associated with HLA alleles at 0.05 false discovery rate. It was reported in a later analysis that an Asian-associated ancestry cluster showed fewer N-insertions than the roughly 710-donor mean. As was reported, the classifier diagnosed cytomegalovirus status with high specificity and sensitivity.

This clone is a singleton in its sample. The antigen is unknown. PCR primers comprised 60 Vbeta and 13 Jbeta primers. Assay: immunoSEQ multiplex PCR; the TCRdb copy retains only in-frame clones and omits some. Among fewer than 60,000 clones listed, 77% were seen once. V lost 5 bases and J lost 2, with 8 bases in between. Germline lookup yields CDR1 SGHTA and CDR2 FQGNSA. The CDR3 consists of 13 residues. The chain joins TRBV7-2 to TRBJ2-3; possibly TRBD2 for D (5 bases). The sequence was obtained from a middle-aged woman in good health and CMV-seropositive. Sequenced sample: PBMCs. CDR3 coding DNA: TGTGCCAGCAGCCGAGGGAACACAGATACGCAGTATTTT. Amino acid sequence: CASSRGNTDTQYF.